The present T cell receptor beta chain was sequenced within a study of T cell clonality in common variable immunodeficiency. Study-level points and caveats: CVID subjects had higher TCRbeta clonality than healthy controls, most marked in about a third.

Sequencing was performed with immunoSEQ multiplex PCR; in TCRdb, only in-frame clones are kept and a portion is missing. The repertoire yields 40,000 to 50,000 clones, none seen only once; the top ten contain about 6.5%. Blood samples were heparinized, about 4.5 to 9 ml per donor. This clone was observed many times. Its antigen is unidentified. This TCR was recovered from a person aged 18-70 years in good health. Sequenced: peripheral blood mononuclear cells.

CDR3 residues: CASSLGRGLEKLFF. The sequenced CDR3 bases are TGCGCCAGCAGCTTGGGCAGGGGGCTAGAAAAA. The chain has TRBV5-1 and TRBJ1-4; 8 nucleotides agree with TRBD1. The read is 3 residues too short to cover the CDR3 end, so that end is filled in from the germline J gene. Germline lookup yields CDR1 SGHRS and CDR2 YFSETQ. Trimming cost V 0 bases and J 8 bases; bases outside gene matches: 3. This CDR3 comprises 14 residues.